This TCR beta chain was captured by sequencing in a study of blood T cells in healthy people across ages. Then a second PCR, running roughly 7 to 11 cycles, was carried out with a sample-barcoded 5' primer and a J-beta primer mix. TCRdb reanalysed the 5' RACE reads using MiXCR and keeps one entry per CDR3 protein. This table holds nearly 800,000 distinct CDR3 sequences, roughly three fifths found once. Germline lookup yields CDR1 SGHVT and CDR2 SQSDAQ. The ends were cut back, 11 bases at V and 0 bases at J, with 16 bases in the middle. The CDR3 covers 14 residues. The clonotype comes from a man in his forties or fifties in good health. The sequenced sample consisted of blood. The rearrangement uses TRBV7-4 and TRBJ2-5; weak D call: TRBD1 (5 bases). The CDR3 DNA reads TGTGCCCCACCAGGGTCACCGTACCAAGAGACCCAGTACTTC. Translating gives CAPPGSPYQETQYF.